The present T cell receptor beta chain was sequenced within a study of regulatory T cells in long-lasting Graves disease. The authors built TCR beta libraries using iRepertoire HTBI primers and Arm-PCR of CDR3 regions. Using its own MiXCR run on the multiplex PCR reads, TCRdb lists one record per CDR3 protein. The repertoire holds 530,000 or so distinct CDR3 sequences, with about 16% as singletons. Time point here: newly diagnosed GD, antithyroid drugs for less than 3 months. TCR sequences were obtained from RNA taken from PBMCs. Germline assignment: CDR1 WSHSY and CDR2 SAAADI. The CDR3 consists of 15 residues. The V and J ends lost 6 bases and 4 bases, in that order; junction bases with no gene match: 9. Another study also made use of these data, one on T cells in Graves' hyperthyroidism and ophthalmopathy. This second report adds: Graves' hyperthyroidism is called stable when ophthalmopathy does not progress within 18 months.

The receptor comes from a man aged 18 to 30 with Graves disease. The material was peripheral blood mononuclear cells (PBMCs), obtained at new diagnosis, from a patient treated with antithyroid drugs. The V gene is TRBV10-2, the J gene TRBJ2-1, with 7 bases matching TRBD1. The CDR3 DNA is TGCGCCAGCAGGGGGACAGTAACCCCATACAATGAGCAGTTCTTC. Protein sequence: CASRGTVTPYNEQFF.